This TCR beta chain came from a study of T cell responses to AZD1222 COVID-19 vaccine. General observations from the study: Spike-specific TCR breadth and depth went up after people got two AZD1222 doses.

In the case of this clone: Antigen: not known.

The method was immunoSEQ multiplex PCR; TCRdb's version includes in-frame clones alone and lacks a portion of them. Altogether about 160,000 clones are present, around 90% being singletons, with the ten largest covering 1.5% to 2%. Trimming took 2 bases from V and 3 from J, leaving 11 bases between them. Germline CDR1 and CDR2: KGHSH and LQKENI. The CDR3 runs to 15 residues. This sequence was found in an adult in good health. Sample: peripheral blood, taken on day 0 of AZD1222 vaccination. The rearrangement uses TRBV18 and TRBJ1-3; D gene ambiguous. The CDR3 sequence: CASSPGILVGNTIYF. The DNA of the CDR3 is TGTGCCAGCTCACCAGGGATATTGGTTGGAAACACCATATATTTT.